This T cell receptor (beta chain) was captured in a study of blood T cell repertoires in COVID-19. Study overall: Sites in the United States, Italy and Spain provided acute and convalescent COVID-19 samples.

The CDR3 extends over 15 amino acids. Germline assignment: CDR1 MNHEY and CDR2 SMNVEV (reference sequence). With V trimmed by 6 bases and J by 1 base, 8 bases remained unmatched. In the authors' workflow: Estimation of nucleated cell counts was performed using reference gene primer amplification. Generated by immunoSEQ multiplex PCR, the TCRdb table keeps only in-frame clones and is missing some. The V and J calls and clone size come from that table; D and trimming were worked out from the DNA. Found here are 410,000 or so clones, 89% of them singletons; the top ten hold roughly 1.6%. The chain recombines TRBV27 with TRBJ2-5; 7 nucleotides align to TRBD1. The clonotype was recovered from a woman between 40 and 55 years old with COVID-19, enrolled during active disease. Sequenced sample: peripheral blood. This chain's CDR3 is CASRGLTGAQETQYF. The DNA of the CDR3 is TGTGCCAGCAGGGGATTAACAGGGGCCCAAGAGACCCAGTACTTC.